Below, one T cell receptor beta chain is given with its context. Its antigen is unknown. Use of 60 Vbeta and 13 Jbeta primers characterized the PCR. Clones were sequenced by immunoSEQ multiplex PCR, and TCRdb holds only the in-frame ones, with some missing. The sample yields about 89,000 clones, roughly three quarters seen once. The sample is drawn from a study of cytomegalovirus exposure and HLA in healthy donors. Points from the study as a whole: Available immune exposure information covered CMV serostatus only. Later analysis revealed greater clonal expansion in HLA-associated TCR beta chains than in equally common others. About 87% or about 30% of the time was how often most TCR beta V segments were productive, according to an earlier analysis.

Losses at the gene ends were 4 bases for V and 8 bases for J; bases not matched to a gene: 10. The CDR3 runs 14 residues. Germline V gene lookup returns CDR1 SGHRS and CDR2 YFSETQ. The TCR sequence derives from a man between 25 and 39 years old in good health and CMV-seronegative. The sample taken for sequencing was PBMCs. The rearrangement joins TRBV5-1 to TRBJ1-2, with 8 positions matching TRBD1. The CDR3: CASSTATGGRGYTF. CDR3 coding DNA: TGCGCCAGCAGCACCGCCACAGGGGGTCGAGGCTACACCTTC.